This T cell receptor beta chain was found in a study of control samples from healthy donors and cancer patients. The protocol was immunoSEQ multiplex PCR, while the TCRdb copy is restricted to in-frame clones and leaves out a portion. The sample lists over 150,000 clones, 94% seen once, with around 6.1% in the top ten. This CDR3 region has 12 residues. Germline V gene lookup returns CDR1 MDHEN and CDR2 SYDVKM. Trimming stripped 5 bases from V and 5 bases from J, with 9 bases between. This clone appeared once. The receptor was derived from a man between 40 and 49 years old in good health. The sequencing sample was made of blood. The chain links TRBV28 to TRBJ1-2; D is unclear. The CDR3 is CASSPDGYGYTF. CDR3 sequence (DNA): TGTGCCAGCAGTCCCGACGGGTATGGCTACACCTTC.